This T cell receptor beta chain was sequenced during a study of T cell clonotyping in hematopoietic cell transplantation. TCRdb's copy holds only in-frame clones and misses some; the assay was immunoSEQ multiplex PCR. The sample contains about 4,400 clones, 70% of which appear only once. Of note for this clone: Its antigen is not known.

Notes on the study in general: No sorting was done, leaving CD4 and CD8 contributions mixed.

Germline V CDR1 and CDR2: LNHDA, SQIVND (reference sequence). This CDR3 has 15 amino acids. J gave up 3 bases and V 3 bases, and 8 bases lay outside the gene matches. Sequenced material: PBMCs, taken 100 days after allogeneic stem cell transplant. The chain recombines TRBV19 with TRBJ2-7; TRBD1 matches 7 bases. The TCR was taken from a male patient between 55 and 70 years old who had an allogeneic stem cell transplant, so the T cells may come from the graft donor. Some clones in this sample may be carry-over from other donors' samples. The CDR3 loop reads CASSMGSGGFYEQYF. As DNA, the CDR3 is TGTGCCAGTAGTATGGGGTCAGGGGGATTCTACGAGCAGTACTTC.